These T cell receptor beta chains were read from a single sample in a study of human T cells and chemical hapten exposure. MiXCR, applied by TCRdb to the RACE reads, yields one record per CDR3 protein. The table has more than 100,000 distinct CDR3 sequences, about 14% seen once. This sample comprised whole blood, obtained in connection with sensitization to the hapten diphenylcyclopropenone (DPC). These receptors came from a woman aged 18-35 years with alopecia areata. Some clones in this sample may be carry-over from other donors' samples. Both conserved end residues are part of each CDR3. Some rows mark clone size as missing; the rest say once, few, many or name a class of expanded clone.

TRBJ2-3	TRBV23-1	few	CASNRGLGDTQYF
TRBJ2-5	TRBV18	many	CASSPPKTGGLAYQETQYF
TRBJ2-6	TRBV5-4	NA	CASSLPTGANVLTF
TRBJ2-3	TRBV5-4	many	CASSQRTSGLKDTQYF
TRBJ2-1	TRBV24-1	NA	CATRASGRNEQFF
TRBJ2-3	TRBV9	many	CASSVMLAGSTDTQYF
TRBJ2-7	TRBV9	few	CASSVEAGFYYEQYF
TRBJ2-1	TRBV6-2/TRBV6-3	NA	CASSYSPTYNEQFF
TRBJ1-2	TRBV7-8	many	CASSLLVRINYGYTF
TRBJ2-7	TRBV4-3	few	CASSSSLADSYEQYF
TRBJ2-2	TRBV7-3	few	CASSELSMAGELFF
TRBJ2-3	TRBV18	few	CASSRTGGRTDTQYF
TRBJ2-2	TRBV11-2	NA	CASSFTGANTGELFF
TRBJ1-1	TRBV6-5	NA	CASSYSRGAGTEAFF
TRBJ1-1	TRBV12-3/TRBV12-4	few	CASRSGDVNTEAFF
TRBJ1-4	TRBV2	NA	CASSTTGGTGKLFF